These 20 T cell receptor beta chains came from one sample sequenced in a study of CD8 T cells in ankylosing spondylitis. TCRdb re-called the 5' RACE reads with MiXCR, one entry per CDR3 protein. The top ten clones hold approximately 20% of a sample with about 220,000 distinct CDR3 sequences, over 9.5% of them seen once. The sample was blood, either unsorted or a sorted T cell fraction (not recorded which). The receptors originated from a male donor with ankylosing spondylitis or in good health (not recorded which).

The genes are TRBV4-2 and TRBJ1-6; no definite D call. This CDR3 has 14 amino acids. Germline loops: CDR1 LGHNA, CDR2 YNFKEQ. V lost 4 bases, J lost 3 bases, and 7 bases lay in between. The CDR3 DNA reads as TGTGCCAGCAGCCCCTCGAACTATAATTCACCCCTCCACTTT. Amino acids: CASSPSNYNSPLHF.

This clonotype has a handful of counts. V usage is TRBV6-1 and J usage is TRBJ2-2; D ambiguous. This CDR3 is built from 15 residues. Trimming removed 6 bases from V and 1 base from J, with 12 bases in between. Germline CDR1 MNHNS, CDR2 SASEGT. CDR3 sequence (DNA): TGTGCCAGCAGCCCCGACAACGTGAACACCGGGGAGCTGTTTTTT. Its translation is CASSPDNVNTGELFF.

This clonotype was observed at least ten times. The chain links TRBV7-9 to TRBJ1-4; 8 nucleotides match TRBD1. V was pared by 6 bases and J by 4 bases, with 13 bases of the junction left unmatched. CDR1 is SEHNR and CDR2 is FQNEAQ in the germline V gene (reference sequence). The CDR3 totals 17 residues. The CDR3 reads CASSPGQADWGNEKLFF. The CDR3 bases are TGTGCCAGCAGTCCGGGACAGGCGGACTGGGGTAATGAAAAACTGTTTTTT.

The chain carries TRBV5-1 and TRBJ2-1; D gene unclear. The V and J ends lost 4 bases and 0 bases respectively, with 11 bases between them. Germline lookup yields CDR1 SGHRS and CDR2 YFSETQ. This CDR3 has 15 residues. CDR3 nucleotides: TGCGCCAGCAGCCCAGGAGTCAACTCCTACAATGAGCAGTTCTTC. Encoded protein: CASSPGVNSYNEQFF.

This clonotype has a count of ten or more. The chain employs TRBV3-1 and TRBJ2-1; D is unclear. The CDR3 extends over 15 amino acids. V lost 0 bases and J lost 5, with 11 bases in between. Germline lookup yields CDR1 LGHDT and CDR2 YNNKEL (reference sequence). The CDR3 sequence is CASSQEARPNNEQFF. CDR3 nucleotides: TGTGCCAGCAGCCAAGAAGCTAGACCAAACAATGAGCAGTTCTTC.

This clonotype was recorded many times. V gene TRBV3-1 combines with J gene TRBJ1-2; D not certain. Germline loops: CDR1 LGHDT, CDR2 YNNKEL (reference sequence). V shed 1 base and J shed 4 bases, with 4 bases lying between them. The CDR3 is 12 residues long. The CDR3 here is CASSQASYGYTF. In DNA form, the CDR3 reads TGTGCCAGCAGCCAAGCCAGCTATGGCTACACCTTC. Variable domain in full (rest from reference TRBV3-1 and TRBJ1-2): DTAVSQTPKYLVTQMGNDKSIKCEQNLGHDTMYWYKQDSKKFLKIMFSYNNKELIINETVPNRFSPKSPDKAHLNLHINSLELGDSAVYFCASSQASYGYTFGSGTRLTVV.

The rearrangement links TRBV7-3 to TRBJ2-2; perhaps TRBD1 as D (6 bases). The CDR3 covers 16 residues. Trimming stripped 2 bases from V and 1 base from J, with 11 bases between. Per germline, CDR1 SGHTA and CDR2 FQGTGA. CDR3 in amino acids: CASSLGQTMNTGELFF. CDR3 DNA: TGTGCCAGCAGCTTAGGACAGACTATGAACACCGGGGAGCTGTTTTTT. Looking up the rest from reference TRBV7-3 and TRBJ2-2 gives the full variable domain: GAGVSQTPSNKVTEKGKYVELRCDPISGHTALYWYRQSLGQGPEFLIYFQGTGAADDSGLPNDRFFAVRPEGSVSTLKIQRTERGDSAVYLCASSLGQTMNTGELFFGEGSRLTVL.

This clonotype was observed at least ten times. The chain is built from TRBV28 and TRBJ1-5; maybe TRBD1 (5 bases). V was clipped by 7 bases and J by 0 bases, with 13 bases between them. Germline CDR1 reads MDHEN; CDR2 reads SYDVKM. CDR3 size: 15 residues. The CDR3 loop is CASTDGADSNQPQHF. In DNA, the CDR3 is TGTGCCAGCACCGACGGGGCCGATAGCAATCAGCCCCAGCATTTT.

Many counts were recorded for this clonotype. This chain joins TRBV5-1 and TRBJ2-2; 8 bases align to TRBD1. Germline loops: CDR1 SGHRS, CDR2 YFSETQ. The CDR3 extends over 14 amino acids. V dropped 2 bases and J dropped 5; count of bases not matched to a gene: 2. CDR3 sequence: CASSFGQGTGELFF. CDR3 coding DNA: TGCGCCAGCAGCTTTGGACAGGGTACCGGGGAGCTGTTTTTT.

This clonotype was picked up many times. V usage is TRBV7-9 and J usage is TRBJ2-7; D gene unclear. V was clipped by 1 base and J by 4 bases, with 11 bases between them. This CDR3 spans 14 amino acids. In germline, CDR1 is SEHNR, CDR2 FQNEAQ (reference sequence). CDR3 DNA: TGTGCCAGCAGCTTAGAGTTTAGGGTTTACGAGCAGTACTTC. It codes for CASSLEFRVYEQYF.

This clonotype was counted at least ten times. The chain carries TRBV7-8 and TRBJ2-1; 7 bases align to TRBD2. After removal of 5 bases from V and 8 bases from J, the junction contained 6 bases not matched to a gene. Per germline, CDR1 SGHVS and CDR2 FQNEAQ. This CDR3 is 13 amino acids long. CDR3 coding DNA: TGTGCCAGCAGCGGGAGGGCTATACATGAGCAGTTCTTC. Translated, it gives CASSGRAIHEQFF. The full variable domain, completed using reference TRBV7-8 and TRBJ2-1, is GAGVSQSPRYKVAKRGQDVALRCDPISGHVSLFWYQQALGQGPEFLTYFQNEAQLDKSGLPSDRFFAERPEGSVSTLKIQRTQQEDSAVYLCASSGRAIHEQFFGPGTRLTVL.

This clonotype turned up a few times. The chain has TRBV3-1 and TRBJ1-1; unclear D gene. V was pared by 7 bases and J by 5 bases, with 17 bases between. This CDR3 contains 14 residues. Germline V gives CDR1 LGHDT, CDR2 YNNKEL (reference sequence). CDR3 bases: TGTGCCAGCACCAAGCGCGGCAGAGAGACTGAAGCTTTCTTT. Its protein is CASTKRGRETEAFF.

The V gene is TRBV12-3 or TRBV12-4, the J gene TRBJ2-3; unclear D gene. This CDR3 has 12 amino acids. V was cut by 6 bases and J by 6 bases, with 10 bases left in between. The CDR3 region is CASSPLADTQYF. CDR3 sequence (DNA): TGTGCCAGCAGCCCCCTTGCGGATACGCAGTATTTT.

In this sample, this clonotype turned up many times. The gene calls are TRBV7-3 and TRBJ2-1; 8 bases match TRBD1. V was clipped by 3 bases and J by 6 bases; unmatched bases: 7. There are 15 residues in the CDR3. Per the germline V gene, CDR1 is SGHTA and CDR2 is FQGTGA. Written as DNA, the CDR3 is TGTGCCAGCAGCTTGGGGACAGGAAACATCAATGAGCAGTTCTTC. This sequence encodes CASSLGTGNINEQFF. Full variable domain (rest looked up from reference TRBV7-3 and TRBJ2-1): GAGVSQTPSNKVTEKGKYVELRCDPISGHTALYWYRQSLGQGPEFLIYFQGTGAADDSGLPNDRFFAVRPEGSVSTLKIQRTERGDSAVYLCASSLGTGNINEQFFGPGTRLTVL.

In this sample, this clonotype turned up many times. The chain uses TRBV12-3 or TRBV12-4 and TRBJ2-7; 9 bases match TRBD2. The CDR3 is made up of 18 amino acids. The V and J ends lost 3 bases and 0 bases, in that order; junction bases with no gene match: 12. The CDR3 region is CASSLSASGDTSSYEQYF. In nucleotides, the CDR3 is TGTGCCAGCAGTTTGTCGGCTAGCGGGGATACGAGCTCCTACGAGCAGTACTTC.

The J gene is TRBJ2-2, the V gene TRBV18; tentatively, D is TRBD2 (5 bases). The CDR3 loop spans 19 amino acids. Trimming removed 4 bases at V and 0 bases at J, with 21 bases between. In germline, CDR1 is KGHSH, CDR2 LQKENI. In nucleotides, the CDR3 is TGTGCCAGCTCACTAACTTCTGGAGGTCGGAAGACGAACACCGGGGAGCTGTTTTTT. Protein product: CASSLTSGGRKTNTGELFF.

The sample holds many counts of this clonotype. V gene TRBV6-5 combines with J gene TRBJ2-7; a weak D match, TRBD2 (5 bases). This CDR3 has 14 amino acids. V lost 6 bases and J 0 bases, leaving 12 bases between the germline ends. Germline CDR1 MNHEY, CDR2 SVGAGI. Here the CDR3 DNA reads TGTGCCAGCAGGGACTCCTACAGCTCCTACGAGCAGTACTTC. It encodes CASRDSYSSYEQYF.

In its sample, this clonotype was seen a few times. The V call is TRBV7-2, the J call TRBJ2-5; a possible D gene is TRBD1 (6 bases). V lost 5 bases and J 3 bases, leaving 22 bases between the germline ends. The CDR3 totals 17 residues. Germline lookup yields CDR1 SGHTA and CDR2 FQGNSA. CDR3 DNA sequence: TGTGCCAGCAGCCCCAGGCCCGGAAATGGGGACAAAGAGACCCAGTACTTC. It encodes CASSPRPGNGDKETQYF.

This clonotype was found many times. V usage is TRBV12-3 or TRBV12-4 and J usage is TRBJ2-5; D is uncertain. V was pared by 3 bases and J by 5 bases, with 13 bases between. This CDR3 has 14 amino acids. CDR3 sequence: CASSLSTRLETQYF. The DNA for the CDR3 is TGTGCCAGCAGTTTGTCGACGAGGCTTGAGACCCAGTACTTC.

This clonotype showed up just a few times. J is TRBJ2-3 and V is TRBV20-1, with D uncertain. Trimming stripped 1 base from V and 1 base from J, with 9 bases between. This CDR3 comprises 14 residues. Per the germline V gene, CDR1 is DFQATT and CDR2 is SNEGSKA (reference sequence). CDR3 bases: TGCAGTGCTAGAGGGCGACCTGGCACAGATACGCAGTATTTT. Amino acids: CSARGRPGTDTQYF.